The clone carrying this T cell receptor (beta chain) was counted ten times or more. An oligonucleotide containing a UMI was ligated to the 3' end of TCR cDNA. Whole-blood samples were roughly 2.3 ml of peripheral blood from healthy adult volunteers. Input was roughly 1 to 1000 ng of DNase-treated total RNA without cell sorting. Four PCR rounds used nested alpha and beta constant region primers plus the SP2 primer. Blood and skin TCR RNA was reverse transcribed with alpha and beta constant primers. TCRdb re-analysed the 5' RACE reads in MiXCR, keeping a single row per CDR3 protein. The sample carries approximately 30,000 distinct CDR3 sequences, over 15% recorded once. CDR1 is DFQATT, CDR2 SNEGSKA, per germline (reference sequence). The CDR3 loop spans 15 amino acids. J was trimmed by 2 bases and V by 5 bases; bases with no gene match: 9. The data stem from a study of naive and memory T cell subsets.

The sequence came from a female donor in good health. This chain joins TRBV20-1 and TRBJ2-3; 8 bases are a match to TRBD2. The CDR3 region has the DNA TGCAGTGCTCTGGGACTAGGGACCTCCACAGATACGCAGTATTTT. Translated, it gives CSALGLGTSTDTQYF.